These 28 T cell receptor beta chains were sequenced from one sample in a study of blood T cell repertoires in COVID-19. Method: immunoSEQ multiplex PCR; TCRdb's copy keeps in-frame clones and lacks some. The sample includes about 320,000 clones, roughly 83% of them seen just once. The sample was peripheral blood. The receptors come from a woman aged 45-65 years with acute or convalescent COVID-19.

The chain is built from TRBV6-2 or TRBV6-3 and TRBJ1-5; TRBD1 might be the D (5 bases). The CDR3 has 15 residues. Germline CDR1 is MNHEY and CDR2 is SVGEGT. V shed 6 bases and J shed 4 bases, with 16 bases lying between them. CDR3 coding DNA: TGTGCCAGCAGCCCCGGGACTTTTACTAATCAGCCCCAGCATTTT. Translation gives CASSPGTFTNQPQHF.

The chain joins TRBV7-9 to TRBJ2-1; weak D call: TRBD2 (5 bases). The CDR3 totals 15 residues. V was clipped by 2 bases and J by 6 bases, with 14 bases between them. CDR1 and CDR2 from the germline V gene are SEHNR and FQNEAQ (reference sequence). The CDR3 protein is CASSLPGFPLNEQFF. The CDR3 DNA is TGTGCCAGCAGCTTACCGGGGTTTCCCCTCAATGAGCAGTTCTTC.

The CDR3 is CASTPDRGLAGGLRRNEQFF. CDR3 coding DNA: TGTGCCAGCACCCCGGATAGAGGACTAGCGGGAGGGTTGAGGCGCAATGAGCAGTTCTTC. The rearrangement uses TRBV21-1 and TRBJ2-1; the DNA was not compared with TRBD2, the D call given in the table. TRBV21-1 is noted as a pseudogene. The CDR3 extends over 20 amino acids.

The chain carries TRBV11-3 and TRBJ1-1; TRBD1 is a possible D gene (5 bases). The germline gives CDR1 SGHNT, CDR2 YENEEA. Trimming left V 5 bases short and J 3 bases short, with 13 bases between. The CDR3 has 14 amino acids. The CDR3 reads CASSLQGSDTEAFF. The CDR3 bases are TGTGCCAGCAGCCTCCAGGGATCGGACACTGAAGCTTTCTTT.

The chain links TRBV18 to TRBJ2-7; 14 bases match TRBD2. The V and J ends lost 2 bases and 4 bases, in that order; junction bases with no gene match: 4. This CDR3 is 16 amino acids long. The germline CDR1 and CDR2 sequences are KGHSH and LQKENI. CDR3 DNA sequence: TGTGCCAGCTCACCATCCCGACTAGCGGGAGGGTACGAGCAGTACTTC. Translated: CASSPSRLAGGYEQYF.

The CDR3 coding sequence is TGTGCCAGCAGTTACAACCGGGACACTGAAGCTTTCTTT. It encodes CASSYNRDTEAFF. This sequence joins TRBV6-2 or TRBV6-3 and TRBJ1-1, with D uncertain. Trimming removed 2 bases from V and 3 bases from J, with 7 bases in between. Germline lookup yields CDR1 MNHEY and CDR2 SVGEGT. The CDR3 runs 13 residues.

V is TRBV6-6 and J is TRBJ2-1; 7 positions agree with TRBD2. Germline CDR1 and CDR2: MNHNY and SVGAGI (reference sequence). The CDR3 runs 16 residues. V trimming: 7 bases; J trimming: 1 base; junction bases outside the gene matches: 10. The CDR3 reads CASTLTPLASYNEQFF. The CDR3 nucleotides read TGTGCCAGCACCCTTACCCCACTAGCGTCCTACAATGAGCAGTTCTTC.

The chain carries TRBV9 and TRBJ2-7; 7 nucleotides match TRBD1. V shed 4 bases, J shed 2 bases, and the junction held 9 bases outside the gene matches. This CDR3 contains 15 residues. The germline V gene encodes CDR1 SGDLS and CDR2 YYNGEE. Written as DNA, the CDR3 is TGTGCCAGCAGCCCTCAGGCAGGGGGACCCTACGAGCAGTACTTC. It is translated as CASSPQAGGPYEQYF.

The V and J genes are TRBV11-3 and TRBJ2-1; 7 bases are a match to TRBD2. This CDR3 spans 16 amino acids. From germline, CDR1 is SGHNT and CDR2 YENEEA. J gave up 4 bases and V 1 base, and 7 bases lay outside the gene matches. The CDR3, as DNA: TGTGCCAGCAGCTTAGGGGGCCTAGCGGCTTACAATGAGCAGTTCTTC. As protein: CASSLGGLAAYNEQFF.

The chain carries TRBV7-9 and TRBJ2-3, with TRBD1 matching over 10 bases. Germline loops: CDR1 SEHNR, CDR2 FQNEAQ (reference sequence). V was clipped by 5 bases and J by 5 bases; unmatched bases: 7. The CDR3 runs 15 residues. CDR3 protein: CASSIPGQGRDTQYF. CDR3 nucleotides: TGTGCCAGCAGCATACCGGGACAGGGGAGAGATACGCAGTATTTT.

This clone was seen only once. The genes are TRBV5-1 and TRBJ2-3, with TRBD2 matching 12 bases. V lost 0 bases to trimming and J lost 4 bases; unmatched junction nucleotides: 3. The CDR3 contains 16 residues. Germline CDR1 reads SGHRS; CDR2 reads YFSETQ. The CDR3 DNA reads TGCGCCAGCAGCTTGGGACTAGCGGGAGCGGCAGATACGCAGTATTTT. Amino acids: CASSLGLAGAADTQYF.

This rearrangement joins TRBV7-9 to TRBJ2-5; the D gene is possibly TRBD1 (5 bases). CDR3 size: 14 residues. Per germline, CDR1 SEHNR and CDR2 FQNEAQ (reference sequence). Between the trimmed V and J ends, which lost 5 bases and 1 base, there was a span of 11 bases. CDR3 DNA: TGTGCCAGCAGCCAGGGCGCTAGCCAAGAGACCCAGTACTTC. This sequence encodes CASSQGASQETQYF. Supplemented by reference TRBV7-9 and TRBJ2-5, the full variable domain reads DTGVSQNPRHKITKRGQNVTFRCDPISEHNRLYWYRQTLGQGPEFLTYFQNEAQLEKSRLLSDRFSAERPKGSFSTLEIQRTEQGDSAMYLCASSQGASQETQYFGPGTRLLVL.

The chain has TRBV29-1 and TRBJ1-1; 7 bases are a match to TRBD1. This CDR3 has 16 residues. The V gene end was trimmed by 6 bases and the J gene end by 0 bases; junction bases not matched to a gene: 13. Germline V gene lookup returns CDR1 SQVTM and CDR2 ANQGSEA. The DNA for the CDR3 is TGCAGCGTGGGTAAGACAGGGATTGGAATGAACACTGAAGCTTTCTTT. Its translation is CSVGKTGIGMNTEAFF.

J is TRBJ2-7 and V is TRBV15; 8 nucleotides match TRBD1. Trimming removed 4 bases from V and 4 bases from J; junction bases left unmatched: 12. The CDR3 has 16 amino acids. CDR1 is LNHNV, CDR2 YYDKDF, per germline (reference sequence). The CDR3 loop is CATSTQLDRVGYEQYF. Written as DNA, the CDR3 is TGTGCCACCAGCACACAATTGGACAGGGTGGGGTACGAGCAGTACTTC.

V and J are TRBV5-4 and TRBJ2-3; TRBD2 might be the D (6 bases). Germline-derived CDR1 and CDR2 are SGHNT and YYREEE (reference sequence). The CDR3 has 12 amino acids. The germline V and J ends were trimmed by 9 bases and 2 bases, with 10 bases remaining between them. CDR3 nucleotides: TGTGCCACCAGGACTATCACAGATACGCAGTATTTT. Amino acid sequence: CATRTITDTQYF.

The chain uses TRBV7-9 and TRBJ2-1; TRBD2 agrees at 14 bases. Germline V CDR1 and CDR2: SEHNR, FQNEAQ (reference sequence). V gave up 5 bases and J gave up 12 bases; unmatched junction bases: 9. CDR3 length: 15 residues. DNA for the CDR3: TGTGCCAGCAGCCAGACTAGCGGGAGGGTAGAAGGGCAGTTCTTC. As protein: CASSQTSGRVEGQFF.

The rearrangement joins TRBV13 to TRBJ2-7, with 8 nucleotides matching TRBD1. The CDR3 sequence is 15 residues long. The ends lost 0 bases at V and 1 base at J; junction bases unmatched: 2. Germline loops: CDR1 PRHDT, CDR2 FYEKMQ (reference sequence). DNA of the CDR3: TGTGCCAGCAGCTTAGGTGGGACAGGTTCCTACGAGCAGTACTTC. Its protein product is CASSLGGTGSYEQYF.

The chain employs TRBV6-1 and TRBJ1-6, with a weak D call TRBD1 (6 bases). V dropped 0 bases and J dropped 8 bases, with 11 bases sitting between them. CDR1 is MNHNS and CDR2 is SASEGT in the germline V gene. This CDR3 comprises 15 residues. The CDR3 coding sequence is TGTGCCAGCAGTGAAGCGGGGGCAGGGCATTCACCCCTCCACTTT. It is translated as CASSEAGAGHSPLHF.

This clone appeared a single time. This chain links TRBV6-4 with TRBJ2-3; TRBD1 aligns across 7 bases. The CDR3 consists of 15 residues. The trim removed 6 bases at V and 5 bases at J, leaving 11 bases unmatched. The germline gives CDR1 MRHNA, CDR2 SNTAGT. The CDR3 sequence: CASSWTRGRGDTQYF. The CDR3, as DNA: TGTGCCAGCAGCTGGACGAGGGGGCGAGGAGATACGCAGTATTTT.

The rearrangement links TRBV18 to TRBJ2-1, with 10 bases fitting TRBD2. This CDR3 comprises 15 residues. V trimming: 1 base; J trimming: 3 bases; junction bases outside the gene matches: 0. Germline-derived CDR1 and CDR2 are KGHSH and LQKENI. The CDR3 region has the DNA TGTGCCAGCTCACCACTAGCGGGAGGCTACAATGAGCAGTTCTTC. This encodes CASSPLAGGYNEQFF.

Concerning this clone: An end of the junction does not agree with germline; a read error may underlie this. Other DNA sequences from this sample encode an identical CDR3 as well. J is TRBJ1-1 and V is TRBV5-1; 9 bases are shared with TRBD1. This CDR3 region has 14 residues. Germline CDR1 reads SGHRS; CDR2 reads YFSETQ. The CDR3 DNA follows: TGCGCCAGCAGTTTGGACAGGGGAGGCACTGAAGCTTTCTTT. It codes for CASSLDRGGTEAFF.

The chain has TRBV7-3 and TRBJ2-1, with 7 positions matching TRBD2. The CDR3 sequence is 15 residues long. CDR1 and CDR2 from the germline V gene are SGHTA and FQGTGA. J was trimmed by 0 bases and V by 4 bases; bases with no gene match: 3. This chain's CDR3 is CASSSSSGSYNEQFF. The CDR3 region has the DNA TGTGCCAGCAGCTCGTCTAGCGGCTCCTACAATGAGCAGTTCTTC.

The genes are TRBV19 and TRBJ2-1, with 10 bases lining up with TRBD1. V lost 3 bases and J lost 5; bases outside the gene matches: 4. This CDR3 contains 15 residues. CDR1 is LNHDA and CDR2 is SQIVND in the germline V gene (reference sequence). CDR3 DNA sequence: TGTGCCAGTAGTATTAGGGACAGGGGACACAATGAGCAGTTCTTC. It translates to CASSIRDRGHNEQFF.

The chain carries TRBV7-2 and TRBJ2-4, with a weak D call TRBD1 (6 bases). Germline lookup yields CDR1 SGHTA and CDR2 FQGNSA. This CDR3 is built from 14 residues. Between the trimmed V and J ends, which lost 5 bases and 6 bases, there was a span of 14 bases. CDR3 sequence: CASSPQGQGNIQYF. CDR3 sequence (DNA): TGTGCCAGCAGCCCACAGGGTCAGGGAAACATTCAGTACTTC.

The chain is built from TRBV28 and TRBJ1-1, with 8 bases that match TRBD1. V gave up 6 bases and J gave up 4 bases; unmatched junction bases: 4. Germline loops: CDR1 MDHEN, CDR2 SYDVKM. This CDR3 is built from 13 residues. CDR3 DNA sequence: TGTGCCAGCAGATTAACAGGGGGCACTGAAGCTTTCTTT. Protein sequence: CASRLTGGTEAFF.

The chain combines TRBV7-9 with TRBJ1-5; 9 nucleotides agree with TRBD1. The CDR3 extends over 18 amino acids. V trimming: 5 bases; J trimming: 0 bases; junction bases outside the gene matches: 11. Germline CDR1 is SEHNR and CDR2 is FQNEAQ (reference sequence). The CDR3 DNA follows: TGTGCCAGCAGCCACAGTAGGGGGACAGGGAATAGCAATCAGCCCCAGCATTTT. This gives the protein CASSHSRGTGNSNQPQHF.

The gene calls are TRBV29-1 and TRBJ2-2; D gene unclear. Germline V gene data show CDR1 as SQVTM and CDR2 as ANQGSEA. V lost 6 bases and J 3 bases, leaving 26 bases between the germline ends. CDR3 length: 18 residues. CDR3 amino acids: CSVLLPRLVWPYTGELFF. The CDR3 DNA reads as TGCAGCGTGCTCTTACCACGACTGGTGTGGCCCTACACCGGGGAGCTGTTTTTT.

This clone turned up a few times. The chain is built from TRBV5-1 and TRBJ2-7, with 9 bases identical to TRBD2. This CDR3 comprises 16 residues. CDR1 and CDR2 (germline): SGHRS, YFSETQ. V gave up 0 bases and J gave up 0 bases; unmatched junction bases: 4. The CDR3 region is CASSLGASGTSYEQYF. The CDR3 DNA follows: TGCGCCAGCAGCTTGGGGGCTAGCGGGACCTCCTACGAGCAGTACTTC.